Below, 16 T cell receptor beta chains from the same sample are listed, as sequenced in a study of blood T cells in healthy people across ages. The use of a sample-barcoded 5' primer and a J-beta primer mix characterized a second PCR of about 6 to 12 cycles. TCRdb fed the 5' RACE reads into MiXCR, producing one record per CDR3 protein. The table lists some 550,000 distinct CDR3 sequences, less than 60% of them singletons. Specimen: blood. The receptors come from a man older than 75 in good health.

The DNA of the CDR3 is TGTGCCAGCAGCTTAAGGGGGCTAGTGGATACGCAGTATTTT. Its protein product is CASSLRGLVDTQYF. The chain combines TRBV7-3 with TRBJ2-3; D might be TRBD1 (6 bases). This CDR3 spans 14 amino acids. Germline CDR1 and CDR2: SGHTA and FQGTGA. V was shortened by 1 base and J by 6 bases, with 11 bases between the two germline ends.

This chain links TRBV24-1 with TRBJ2-3; D perhaps matches TRBD2 (6 bases). The CDR3 runs 17 residues. The germline CDR1 and CDR2 sequences are KGHDR and SFDVKD. Trimming cost V 2 bases and J 0 bases, with 14 bases left between them. The CDR3 DNA sequence: TGTGCCACCAGTGATTCCCGAGGCGGGGCTAGCACAGATACGCAGTATTTT. As protein: CATSDSRGGASTDTQYF.

This clonotype was seen a handful of times. The rearrangement links TRBV7-9 to TRBJ2-3; D is uncertain. The CDR3 sequence is 11 residues long. The V end was cut by 5 bases, the J end by 10 bases, with 10 bases between. Germline V lookup: CDR1 SEHNR, CDR2 FQNEAQ (reference sequence). The CDR3 reads CASSPNAAQYF. The CDR3 nucleotides are TGTGCCAGCAGCCCCAATGCGGCGCAGTATTTT. Full variable domain (outside the CDR3, taken from reference TRBV7-9 and TRBJ2-3): DTGVSQNPRHKITKRGQNVTFRCDPISEHNRLYWYRQTLGQGPEFLTYFQNEAQLEKSRLLSDRFSAERPKGSFSTLEIQRTEQGDSAMYLCASSPNAAQYFGPGTRLTVL.

This clonotype was observed a handful of times. The chain combines TRBV29-1 with TRBJ1-2; possibly TRBD1 for D (5 bases). Trimming cost V 2 bases and J 5 bases, with 15 bases left between them. The germline V gene encodes CDR1 SQVTM and CDR2 ANQGSEA. The CDR3 has 14 residues. The CDR3 nucleotides read TGCAGCGTTGAACCCCAGGGCCTACGGTATGGCTACACCTTC. It encodes CSVEPQGLRYGYTF.

V and J are TRBV10-3 and TRBJ2-1, with 7 bases matching TRBD2. The CDR3 sequence is 15 residues long. The J segment lost 6 bases and the V segment lost 6 bases, leaving 11 bases of the junction unmatched. Germline loops: CDR1 ENHRY, CDR2 SYGVKD. CDR3: CAIRESGGSPNEQFF. The CDR3 DNA reads TGTGCCATCAGAGAATCCGGGGGGAGCCCCAATGAGCAGTTCTTC.

A word on this clonotype: One junction end does not reproduce the germline sequence, and a read error may be involved. The V call is TRBV3-1, the J call TRBJ2-7; no definite D call. This CDR3 has 12 residues. Germline assignment: CDR1 LGHDT and CDR2 YNNKEL (reference sequence). Written as DNA, the CDR3 is TGTGCCAGCAGCCAACGAACCTACGAGCAGTATTTC. As protein: CASSQRTYEQYF.

This clonotype was counted between two and nine times. The genes are TRBV29-1 and TRBJ1-2, with TRBD1 identical over 7 bases. The V and J ends lost 3 bases and 7 bases, in that order; junction bases with no gene match: 5. The CDR3 has 12 residues. The V gene's germline CDR1 is SQVTM and CDR2 ANQGSEA. CDR3: CSVEPGGSGYTF. The CDR3 DNA follows: TGCAGCGTTGAGCCAGGGGGGAGTGGCTACACCTTC.

V and J are TRBV29-1 and TRBJ2-3; D perhaps matches TRBD1 (5 bases). The V gene lost 1 base and the J gene lost 2 bases, with 13 bases spanning the gap. The CDR3 sequence is 15 residues long. The germline gives CDR1 SQVTM, CDR2 ANQGSEA. The CDR3 nucleotides are TGCAGCGTTGAAGGGGGAAGGGGTCTCACAGATACGCAGTATTTT. The encoded protein is CSVEGGRGLTDTQYF.

This clonotype has only a few counts. This chain uses TRBV20-1 with TRBJ2-1, with 7 nucleotides matching TRBD2. Germline CDR1 DFQATT, CDR2 SNEGSKA (reference sequence). With 3 bases clipped from V and 0 bases from J, the junction kept 5 bases outside the gene matches. The CDR3 spans 15 residues. The DNA of the CDR3 is TGCAGTGCTAGCGATCCGGGGGGCTCCTACAATGAGCAGTTCTTC. This gives the protein CSASDPGGSYNEQFF.

This clonotype was seen a single time. The chain recombines TRBV9 with TRBJ2-2, with a possible D match to TRBD2 (5 bases). V lost 3 bases and J 7 bases, leaving 7 bases between the germline ends. This CDR3 region has 12 residues. Germline CDR1 SGDLS, CDR2 YYNGEE. The CDR3 region has the DNA TGTGCCAGCAGCGCCGCGGGCGGGGAGCTGTTTTTT. Protein product: CASSAAGGELFF.

Only one count was recorded for this clonotype. The junction departs from germline at one end; a sequencing error may be responsible. The chain links TRBV12-3 or TRBV12-4 to TRBJ2-5, with D tentatively TRBD1 (8 bases). This CDR3 is 13 amino acids long. CDR3 in DNA: TGTGCCCGCAGTTACAGGGGGGGAGAGACCCAGTACTTC. This encodes CARSYRGGETQYF.

The gene calls are TRBV6-6 and TRBJ1-5, with a weak D call TRBD1 (6 bases). V lost 11 bases, J lost 4 bases, and 15 bases lay in between. The CDR3 is 13 amino acids. Germline V gene sequence: CDR1 MNHNY, CDR2 SVGAGI (reference sequence). CDR3 sequence: CAGYREGNQPQHF. CDR3 sequence (DNA): TGTGCCGGGTACAGGGAGGGTAATCAGCCCCAGCATTTT.

The sample holds one count of this clonotype. Written as DNA, the CDR3 is TGTGCCAGCAGTTTAGCGAGTGGACTAGCGGGGTACGAACAGTACTTC. This sequence encodes CASSLASGLAGYEQYF. V gene TRBV12-3 or TRBV12-4 combines with J gene TRBJ2-4; 12 positions agree with TRBD2. V shed 0 bases and J 13 bases; nucleotides not matched to a gene: 10. The CDR3 length is 16 residues.

The chain uses TRBV20-1 and TRBJ1-5, with D possibly TRBD1 on 5 matching bases. The CDR3 runs 13 residues. Trimming removed 3 bases at V and 9 bases at J, with 15 bases between. From germline, CDR1 is DFQATT and CDR2 SNEGSKA (reference sequence). The CDR3 bases are TGCAGTGCTAGGCGGGACCAGGTGCGGCCCCAGCATTTT. Protein sequence: CSARRDQVRPQHF.

This chain uses TRBV20-1 with TRBJ1-1, with TRBD1 as a possible D gene (5 bases). The CDR3 has 12 amino acids. V was trimmed by 6 bases and J by 1 base, leaving 9 bases between them. Germline CDR1 is DFQATT and CDR2 is SNEGSKA (reference sequence). In DNA, the CDR3 is TGCAGTGCGAAGACAGAGAACACTGAAGCTTTCTTT. Its translation is CSAKTENTEAFF.

V gene TRBV5-1 combines with J gene TRBJ2-3, with 10 bases that match TRBD2. This CDR3 region has 15 residues. V dropped 4 bases and J dropped 4; count of bases not matched to a gene: 6. Germline lookup yields CDR1 SGHRS and CDR2 YFSETQ. CDR3 sequence: CASSHGLAASDTQYF. The CDR3 DNA follows: TGCGCCAGCAGCCACGGACTAGCGGCGTCAGATACGCAGTATTTT.